The clone carrying this T cell receptor beta chain was counted once. Its matching antigen is unknown. The libraries were made with immunoSEQ v3. Using immunoSEQ multiplex PCR, the repertoire was profiled, and TCRdb retains in-frame clones only, with some absent. The sample shows about 50,000 clones, approximately 70% of them seen only once. These data come from a study of TIL therapy for anti-PD-1-resistant metastatic lung cancer. Whole-study context: Median patient age was approximately 59, ranging 38-75 years.

The time point is: pre-treatment sample, taken before nivolumab and TIL therapy. Tumor tissue came from excised metastases, mostly pleural nodules or supraclavicular lymph nodes. Stage 4 NSCLC adults joined between 2017 and January 2020. Study observations and caveats: Patients were highly selected, enriched for treatment-naive, never-smoker and oncogene-addicted cases. TIL cultures after expansion showed higher clonality and lower diversity than baseline tumor (median 6% vs 31%).

This CDR3 contains 14 residues. V was pared by 3 bases and J by 7 bases, with 15 bases between. In germline, CDR1 is MDHEN, CDR2 SYDVKM. This receptor was obtained from a person aged 25 to 85 with non-small cell lung cancer. The chain joins TRBV28 to TRBJ1-2; D remains ambiguous. The sample consisted of tumor tissue, taken at baseline. The CDR3 reads CASSFGFPKGGYTF. DNA of the CDR3: TGTGCCAGCAGTTTCGGTTTCCCTAAGGGTGGCTACACCTTC.